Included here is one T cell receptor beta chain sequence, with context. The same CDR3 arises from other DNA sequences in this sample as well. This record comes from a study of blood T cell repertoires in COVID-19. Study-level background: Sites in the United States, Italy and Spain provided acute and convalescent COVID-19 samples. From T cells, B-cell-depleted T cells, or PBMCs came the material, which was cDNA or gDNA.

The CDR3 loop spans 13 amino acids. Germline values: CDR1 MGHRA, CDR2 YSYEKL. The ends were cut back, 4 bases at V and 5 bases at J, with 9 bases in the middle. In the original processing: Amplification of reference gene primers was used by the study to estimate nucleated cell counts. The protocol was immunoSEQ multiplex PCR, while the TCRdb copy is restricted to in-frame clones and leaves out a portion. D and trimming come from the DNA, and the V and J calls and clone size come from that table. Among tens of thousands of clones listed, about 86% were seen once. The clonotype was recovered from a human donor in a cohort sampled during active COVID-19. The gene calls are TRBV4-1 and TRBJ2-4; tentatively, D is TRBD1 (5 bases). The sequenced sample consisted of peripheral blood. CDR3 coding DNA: TGCGCCAGCAGCCTCGACAGACAAAACATTCAGTACTTC. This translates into CASSLDRQNIQYF.